This T cell receptor beta chain was obtained from a study of beta chain features in type 1 diabetes. About the research overall: Patient and healthy donor groups were alike in age, gender and cell yields.

To note about this clone: Its antigen remains unknown.

Sorted populations all exceeded 98% purity. Study conclusions and caveats: In all four CD4+ subsets, TCRB CDR3 length was significantly, moderately reduced in type 1 diabetes.

Expressed TCRB transcripts got sequenced, as all isolated RNA was reverse transcribed. Clones were sequenced by immunoSEQ multiplex PCR, and TCRdb holds only the in-frame ones, with some missing. There are some 370,000 clones in the sample; 9.5% to 10% occur only once, and about 0.6% lies in the top ten. This sequence was found in a young man with type 1 diabetes. The sample taken for sequencing was central memory CD4+ T cells from blood.

The CDR3 sequence: CASSLGGGSDGYTF. The CDR3 DNA reads as TGTGCCAGCAGCTTAGGTGGGGGAAGTGATGGCTACACCTTC. V is TRBV7-2 and J is TRBJ1-2; tentative D call: TRBD1 (5 bases). V was clipped by 1 base and J by 6 bases, with 12 bases between them. Germline V gene sequence: CDR1 SGHTA, CDR2 FQGNSA. This CDR3 has 14 amino acids.